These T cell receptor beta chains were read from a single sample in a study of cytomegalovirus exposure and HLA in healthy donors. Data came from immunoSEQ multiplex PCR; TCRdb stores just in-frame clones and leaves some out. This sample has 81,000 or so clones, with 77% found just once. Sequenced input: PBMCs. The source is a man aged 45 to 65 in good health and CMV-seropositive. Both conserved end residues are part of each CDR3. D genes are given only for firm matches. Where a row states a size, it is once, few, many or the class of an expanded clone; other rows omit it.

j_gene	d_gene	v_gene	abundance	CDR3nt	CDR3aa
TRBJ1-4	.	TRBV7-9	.	TGTTCCAGCAGCCCTCGGGTGACTAATGAAAAACTGTTTTTT	CSSSPRVTNEKLFF
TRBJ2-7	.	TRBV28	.	TGTGCCAGCAGTTTTCCCGGGACATACTACGAGCAGTACTTC	CASSFPGTYYEQYF
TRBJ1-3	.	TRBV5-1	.	TGCGCCAGCAGCTTGGTAGAGGGTTCTGGAAACACCATATATTTT	CASSLVEGSGNTIYF
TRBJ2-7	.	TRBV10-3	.	TGTGCCATCAGTGGCGGGACCTACGAGCAGTACTTC	CAISGGTYEQYF
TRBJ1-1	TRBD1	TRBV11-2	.	TGTGCCAGCAGCTCTTTGAGGGGGCGCACAGGTACTGAAGCTTTCTTT	CASSSLRGRTGTEAFF
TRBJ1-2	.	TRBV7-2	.	TGTGCCAGCAGCTTAGAACTGACAGAAGCTAACTATGGCTACACCTTC	CASSLELTEANYGYTF
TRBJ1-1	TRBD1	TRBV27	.	TGTGCCAGCAGTCCCCGGGACAGGGGGGGAGCTTTCTTT	CASSPRDRGGAFF
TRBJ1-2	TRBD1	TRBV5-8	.	TGTGCCAGCAGCCCGGGACAGCCCAGCTATGGCTACACCTTC	CASSPGQPSYGYTF
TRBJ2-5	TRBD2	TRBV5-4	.	TGTGCCAGCAGCAAAGGGACTAGCGGGAGTTTTGGAGAGACCCAGTACTTC	CASSKGTSGSFGETQYF
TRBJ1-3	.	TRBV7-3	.	TGTTCCAGCAGCCCCAACCGGGTAGGGGACAACTCTGGAAACACCATATATTTT	CSSSPNRVGDNSGNTIYF
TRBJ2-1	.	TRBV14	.	TGTGCCAGCAGCCACGTCGAGGGCTACAACAATGAGCAGTTCTTC	CASSHVEGYNNEQFF
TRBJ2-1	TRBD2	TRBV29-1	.	TGCAGCGTAGGGCCCCTAGCGGGAATTTCCTACAATGAGCAGTTCTTC	CSVGPLAGISYNEQFF
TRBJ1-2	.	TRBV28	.	TGTGCCAGCTCAGGGGAAGGCTATGGCTACACCTTC	CASSGEGYGYTF
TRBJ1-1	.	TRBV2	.	TGTGCCAGCCATCTGGGGCAGGGGTTAGGCACTGAAGCTTTCTTT	CASHLGQGLGTEAFF
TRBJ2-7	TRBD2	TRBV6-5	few	TGTGCCAGCATCGGCGGGAGCTCATACGAGCAGTACTTC	CASIGGSSYEQYF
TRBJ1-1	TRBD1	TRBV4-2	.	TGTGCCAGCAGCCTCCTTACGGGACAGGGCGGAACTGAAGCTTTCTTT	CASSLLTGQGGTEAFF
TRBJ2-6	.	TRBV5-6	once	TGTGCCAGCAGCTTGGGACAGGCCTCTGGGGCCAACGTCCTGACTTTC	CASSLGQASGANVLTF